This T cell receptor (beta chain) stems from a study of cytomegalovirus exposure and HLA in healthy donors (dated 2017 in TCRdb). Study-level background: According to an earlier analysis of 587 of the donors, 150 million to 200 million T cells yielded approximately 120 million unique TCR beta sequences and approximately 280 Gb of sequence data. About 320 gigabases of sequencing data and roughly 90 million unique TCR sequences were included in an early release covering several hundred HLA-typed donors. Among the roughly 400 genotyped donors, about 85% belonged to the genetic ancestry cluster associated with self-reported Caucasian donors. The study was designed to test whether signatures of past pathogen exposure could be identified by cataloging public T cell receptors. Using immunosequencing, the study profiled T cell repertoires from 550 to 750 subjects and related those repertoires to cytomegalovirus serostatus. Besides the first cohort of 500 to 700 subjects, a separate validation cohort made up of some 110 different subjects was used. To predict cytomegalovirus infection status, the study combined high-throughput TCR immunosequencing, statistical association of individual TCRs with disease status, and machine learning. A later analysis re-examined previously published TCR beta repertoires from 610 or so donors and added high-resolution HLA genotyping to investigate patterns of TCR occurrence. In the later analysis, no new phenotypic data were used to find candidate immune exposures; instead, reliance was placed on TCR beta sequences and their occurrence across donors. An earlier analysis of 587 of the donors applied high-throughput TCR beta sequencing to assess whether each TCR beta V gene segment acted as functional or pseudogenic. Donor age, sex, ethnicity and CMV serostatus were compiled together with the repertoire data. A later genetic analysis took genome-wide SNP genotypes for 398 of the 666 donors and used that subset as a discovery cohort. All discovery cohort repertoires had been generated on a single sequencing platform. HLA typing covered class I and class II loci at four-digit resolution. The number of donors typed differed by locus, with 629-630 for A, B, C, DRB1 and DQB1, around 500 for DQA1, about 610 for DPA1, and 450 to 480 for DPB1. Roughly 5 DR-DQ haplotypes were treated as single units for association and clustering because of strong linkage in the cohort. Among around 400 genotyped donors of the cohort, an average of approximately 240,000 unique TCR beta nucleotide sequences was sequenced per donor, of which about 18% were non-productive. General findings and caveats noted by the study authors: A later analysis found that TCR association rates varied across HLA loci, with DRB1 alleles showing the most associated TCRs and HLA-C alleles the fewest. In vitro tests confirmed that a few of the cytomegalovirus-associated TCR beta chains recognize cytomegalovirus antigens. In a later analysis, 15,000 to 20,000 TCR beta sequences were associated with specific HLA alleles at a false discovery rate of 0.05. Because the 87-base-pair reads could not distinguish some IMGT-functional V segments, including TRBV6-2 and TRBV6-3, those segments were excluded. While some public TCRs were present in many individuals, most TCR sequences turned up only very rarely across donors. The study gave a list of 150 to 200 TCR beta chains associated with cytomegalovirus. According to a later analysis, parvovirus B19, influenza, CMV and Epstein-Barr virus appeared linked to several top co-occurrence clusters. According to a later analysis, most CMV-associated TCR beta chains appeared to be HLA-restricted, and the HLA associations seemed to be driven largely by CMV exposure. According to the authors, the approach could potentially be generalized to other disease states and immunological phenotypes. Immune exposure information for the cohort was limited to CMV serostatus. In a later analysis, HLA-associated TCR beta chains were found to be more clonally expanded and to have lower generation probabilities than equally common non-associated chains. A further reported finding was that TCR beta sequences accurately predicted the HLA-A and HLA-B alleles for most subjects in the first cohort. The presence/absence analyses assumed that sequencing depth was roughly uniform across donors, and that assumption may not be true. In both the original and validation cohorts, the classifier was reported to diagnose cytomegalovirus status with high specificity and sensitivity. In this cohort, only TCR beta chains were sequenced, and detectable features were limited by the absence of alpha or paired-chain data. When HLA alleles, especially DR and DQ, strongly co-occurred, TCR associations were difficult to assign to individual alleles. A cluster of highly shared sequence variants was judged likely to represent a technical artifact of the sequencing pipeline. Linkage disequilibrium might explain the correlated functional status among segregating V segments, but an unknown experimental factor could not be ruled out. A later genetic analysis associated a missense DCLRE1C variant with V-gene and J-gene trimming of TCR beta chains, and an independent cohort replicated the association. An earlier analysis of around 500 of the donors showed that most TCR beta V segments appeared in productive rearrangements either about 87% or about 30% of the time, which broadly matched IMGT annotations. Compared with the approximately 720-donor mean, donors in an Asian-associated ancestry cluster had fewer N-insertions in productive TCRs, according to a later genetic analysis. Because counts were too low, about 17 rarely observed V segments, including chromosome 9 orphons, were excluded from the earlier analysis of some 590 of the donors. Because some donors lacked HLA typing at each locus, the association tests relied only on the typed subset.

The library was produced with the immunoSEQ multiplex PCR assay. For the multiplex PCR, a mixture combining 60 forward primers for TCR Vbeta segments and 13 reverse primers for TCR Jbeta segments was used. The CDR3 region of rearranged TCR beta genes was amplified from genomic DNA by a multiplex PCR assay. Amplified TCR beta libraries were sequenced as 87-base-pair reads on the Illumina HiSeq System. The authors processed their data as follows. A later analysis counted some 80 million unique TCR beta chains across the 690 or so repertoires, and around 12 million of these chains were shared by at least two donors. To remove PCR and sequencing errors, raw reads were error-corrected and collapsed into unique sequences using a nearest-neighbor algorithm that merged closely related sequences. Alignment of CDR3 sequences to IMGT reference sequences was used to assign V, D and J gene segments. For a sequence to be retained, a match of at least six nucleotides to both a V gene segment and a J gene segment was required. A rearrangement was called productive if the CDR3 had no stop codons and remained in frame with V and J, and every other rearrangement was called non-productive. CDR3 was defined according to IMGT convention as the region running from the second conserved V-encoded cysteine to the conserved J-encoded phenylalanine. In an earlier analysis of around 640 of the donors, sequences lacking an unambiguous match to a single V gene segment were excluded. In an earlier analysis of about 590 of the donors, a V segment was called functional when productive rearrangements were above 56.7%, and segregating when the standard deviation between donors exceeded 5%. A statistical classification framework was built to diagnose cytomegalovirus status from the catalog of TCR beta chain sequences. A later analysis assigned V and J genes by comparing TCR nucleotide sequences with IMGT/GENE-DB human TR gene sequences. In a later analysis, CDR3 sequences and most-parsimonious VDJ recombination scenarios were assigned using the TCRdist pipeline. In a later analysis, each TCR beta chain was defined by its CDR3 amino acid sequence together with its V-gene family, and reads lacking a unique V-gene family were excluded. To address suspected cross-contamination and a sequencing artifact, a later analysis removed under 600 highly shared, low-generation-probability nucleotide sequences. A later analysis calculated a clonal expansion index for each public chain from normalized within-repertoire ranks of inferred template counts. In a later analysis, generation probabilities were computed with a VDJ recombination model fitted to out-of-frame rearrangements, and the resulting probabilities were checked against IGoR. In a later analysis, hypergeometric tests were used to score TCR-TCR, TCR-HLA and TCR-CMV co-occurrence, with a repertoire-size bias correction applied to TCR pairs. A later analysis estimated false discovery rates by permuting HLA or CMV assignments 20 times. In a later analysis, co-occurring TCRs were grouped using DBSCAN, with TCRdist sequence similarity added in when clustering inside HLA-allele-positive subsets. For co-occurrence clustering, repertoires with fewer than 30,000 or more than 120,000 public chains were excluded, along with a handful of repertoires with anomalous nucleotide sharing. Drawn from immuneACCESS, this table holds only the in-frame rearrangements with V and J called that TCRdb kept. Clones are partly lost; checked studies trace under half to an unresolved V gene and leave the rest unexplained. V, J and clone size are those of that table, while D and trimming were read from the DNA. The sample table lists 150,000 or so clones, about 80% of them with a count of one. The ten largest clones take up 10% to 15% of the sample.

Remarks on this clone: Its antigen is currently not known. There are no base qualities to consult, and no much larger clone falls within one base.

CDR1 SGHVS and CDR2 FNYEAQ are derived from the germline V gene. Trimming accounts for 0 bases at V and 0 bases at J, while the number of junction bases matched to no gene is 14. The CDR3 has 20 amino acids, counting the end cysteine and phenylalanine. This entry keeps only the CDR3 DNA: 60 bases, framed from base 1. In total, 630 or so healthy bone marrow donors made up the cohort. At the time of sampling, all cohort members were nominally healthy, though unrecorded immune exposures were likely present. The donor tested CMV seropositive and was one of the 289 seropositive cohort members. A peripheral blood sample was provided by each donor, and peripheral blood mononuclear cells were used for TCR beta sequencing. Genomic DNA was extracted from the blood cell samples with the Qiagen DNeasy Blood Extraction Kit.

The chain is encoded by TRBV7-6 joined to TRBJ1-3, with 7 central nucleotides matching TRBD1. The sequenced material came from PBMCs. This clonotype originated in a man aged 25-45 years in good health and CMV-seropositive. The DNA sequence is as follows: TGTGCCAGCAGCTTAGCGCGGGGCACAAGGACAGGACGCTCTGGAAACACCATATATTTT. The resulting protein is CASSLARGTRTGRSGNTIYF.